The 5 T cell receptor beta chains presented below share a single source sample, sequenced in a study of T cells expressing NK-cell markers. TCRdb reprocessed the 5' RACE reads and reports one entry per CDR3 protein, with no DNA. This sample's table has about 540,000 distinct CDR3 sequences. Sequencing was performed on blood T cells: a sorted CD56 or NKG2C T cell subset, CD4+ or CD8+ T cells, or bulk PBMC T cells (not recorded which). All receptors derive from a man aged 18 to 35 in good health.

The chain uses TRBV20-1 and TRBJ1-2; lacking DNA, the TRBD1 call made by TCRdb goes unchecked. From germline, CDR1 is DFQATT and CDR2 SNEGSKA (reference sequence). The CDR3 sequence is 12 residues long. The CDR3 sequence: CSATGGAHGYTF.

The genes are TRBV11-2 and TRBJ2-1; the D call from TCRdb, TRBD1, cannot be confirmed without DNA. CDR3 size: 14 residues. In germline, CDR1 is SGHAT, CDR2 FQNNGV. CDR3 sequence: CASRVPRGLNEQFF.

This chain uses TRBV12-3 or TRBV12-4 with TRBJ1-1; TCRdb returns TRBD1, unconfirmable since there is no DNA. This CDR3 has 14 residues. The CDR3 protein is CASSLTGGAPEAFF.

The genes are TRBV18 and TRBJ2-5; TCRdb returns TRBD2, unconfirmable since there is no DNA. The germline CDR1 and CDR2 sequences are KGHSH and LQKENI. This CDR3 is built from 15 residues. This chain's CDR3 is CASSRKREDQETQYF.

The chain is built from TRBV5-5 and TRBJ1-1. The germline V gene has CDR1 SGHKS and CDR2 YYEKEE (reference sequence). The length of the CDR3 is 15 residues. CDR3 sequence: CASSLRSWGVTEAFF.